Listed below are T cell receptor beta chains from one sample, sequenced in a study of blood T cell repertoires in COVID-19. The assay was immunoSEQ multiplex PCR, and TCRdb's table has in-frame clones only and misses some. Among 90,000 to 120,000 clones listed, 70% to 90% were seen once. Sequencing input: peripheral blood. The receptors were sampled from a man aged 50-59 years with active or convalescent COVID-19. CDR3s include the opening cysteine and the closing phenylalanine or tryptophan. The order of the fields is clone size, J gene, D gene, V gene, CDR3 DNA, CDR3 protein. The D gene is left open where the match is weak. A row's size may be missing; if present it is once, few, many or a size class.

clone size: few; J gene: TRBJ2-1; D gene: NA; V gene: TRBV27; CDR3 DNA: TGTGCCACCACGATTAGCAACAATGAGCAGTTCTTC; CDR3 protein: CATTISNNEQFF
clone size: few; J gene: TRBJ2-3; D gene: TRBD2; V gene: TRBV27; CDR3 DNA: TGTGCCAGCAGTTTTCGGGAGGGCCGCACAGATACGCAGTATTTT; CDR3 protein: CASSFREGRTDTQYF
clone size: NA; J gene: TRBJ2-2; D gene: TRBD1; V gene: TRBV4-3; CDR3 DNA: TGCGCCAGCAGCCAAGATCGAGGGGGCTACACCGGGGAGCTGTTTTTT; CDR3 protein: CASSQDRGGYTGELFF
clone size: NA; J gene: TRBJ2-7; D gene: NA; V gene: TRBV30; CDR3 DNA: TGTGCCTGGAGTGTACGGGGCAGGGGGCAGTACTTC; CDR3 protein: CAWSVRGRGQYF
clone size: NA; J gene: TRBJ2-7; D gene: TRBD2; V gene: TRBV19; CDR3 DNA: TGTGCCAGTAAGGTTGGCGGGAGATCGAGGGAGCAGTACTTC; CDR3 protein: CASKVGGRSREQYF
clone size: NA; J gene: TRBJ2-5; D gene: NA; V gene: TRBV5-4; CDR3 DNA: TGTGCCAGCAGCTTGCCTACAGCTAAAGAGACCCAGTACTTC; CDR3 protein: CASSLPTAKETQYF
clone size: NA; J gene: TRBJ1-1; D gene: NA; V gene: TRBV7-7; CDR3 DNA: TGTGCTAGCAGCTTTGGGGAGGATACTGAAGCTTTCTTT; CDR3 protein: CASSFGEDTEAFF
clone size: NA; J gene: TRBJ2-3; D gene: NA; V gene: TRBV27; CDR3 DNA: TGTGCCAGCAGTCGACTCCCGTCTAGCACAGATACGCAGTATTTT; CDR3 protein: CASSRLPSSTDTQYF
clone size: NA; J gene: TRBJ2-4; D gene: NA; V gene: TRBV18; CDR3 DNA: TGTGCCAGCTCACCACCGGTAGGGGCGGACATTCAGTACTTC; CDR3 protein: CASSPPVGADIQYF
clone size: NA; J gene: TRBJ2-1; D gene: NA; V gene: TRBV27; CDR3 DNA: TGTGCCAGCAGTCTAGTCGGGTCCTACAATGAGCAGTTCTTC; CDR3 protein: CASSLVGSYNEQFF
clone size: NA; J gene: TRBJ1-5; D gene: NA; V gene: TRBV18; CDR3 DNA: TGTGCCAGCTCACCAAGCTCACAGGGCAATCAGCCCCAGCATTTT; CDR3 protein: CASSPSSQGNQPQHF
clone size: few; J gene: TRBJ2-1; D gene: TRBD2; V gene: TRBV14; CDR3 DNA: TGTGCCAGCAGCCCGGGTCTTGGGACTAGCGGGTATTATGAGCAGTTCTTC; CDR3 protein: CASSPGLGTSGYYEQFF
clone size: NA; J gene: TRBJ2-5; D gene: NA; V gene: TRBV5-1; CDR3 DNA: TGCGCCAGCAGCTTTGGACGGGAGCTAGAGACCCAGTACTTC; CDR3 protein: CASSFGRELETQYF
clone size: NA; J gene: TRBJ1-2; D gene: NA; V gene: TRBV19; CDR3 DNA: TGTGCCAGTAGTGTCGCCAGGGGTATGGATGGCTACACCTTC; CDR3 protein: CASSVARGMDGYTF
clone size: NA; J gene: TRBJ2-5; D gene: TRBD2; V gene: TRBV14; CDR3 DNA: TGTGCCAGCAGCCGAGGCACTAGCGGGAGGGTCACAGAGACCCAGTACTTC; CDR3 protein: CASSRGTSGRVTETQYF
clone size: NA; J gene: TRBJ1-2; D gene: NA; V gene: TRBV6-6; CDR3 DNA: TGTGCCAGCAAAACAGGCTTCTTCAGCTATGGCTACACCTTC; CDR3 protein: CASKTGFFSYGYTF
clone size: NA; J gene: TRBJ2-3; D gene: TRBD2; V gene: TRBV28; CDR3 DNA: TGTGCCAGCAGTACGGGACTAGCGGGAGGGCTAGTGACAGATACGCAGTATTTT; CDR3 protein: CASSTGLAGGLVTDTQYF
clone size: NA; J gene: TRBJ2-3; D gene: TRBD2; V gene: TRBV2; CDR3 DNA: TGTGCCAGCAGCGCACGACTAGCGGGAGGCACGCAGTATTTT; CDR3 protein: CASSARLAGGTQYF
clone size: NA; J gene: TRBJ2-5; D gene: TRBD2; V gene: TRBV2; CDR3 DNA: TGTGCCAGCAGCGGGGAGGGCCCAAAGACCCAGTACTTC; CDR3 protein: CASSGEGPKTQYF
clone size: once; J gene: TRBJ1-5; D gene: TRBD1; V gene: TRBV19; CDR3 DNA: TGTGCCAGTAGTGTAGACAGGGGAACCAATCAGCCCCAGCATTTT; CDR3 protein: CASSVDRGTNQPQHF
clone size: NA; J gene: TRBJ2-7; D gene: TRBD2; V gene: TRBV28; CDR3 DNA: TGTGCCAGCAGTCCGCGGACTAGCGGACGAAACGAGCAGTACTTC; CDR3 protein: CASSPRTSGRNEQYF
clone size: few; J gene: TRBJ1-1; D gene: NA; V gene: TRBV30; CDR3 DNA: TGTGCCTGGAGGGCAGGTTTCAACACTGAAGCTTTCTTT; CDR3 protein: CAWRAGFNTEAFF
clone size: NA; J gene: TRBJ2-1; D gene: NA; V gene: TRBV13; CDR3 DNA: TGTGCCAGCACTTCCGGCGGAAGCTCCTACAATGAGCAGTTCTTC; CDR3 protein: CASTSGGSSYNEQFF
clone size: NA; J gene: TRBJ1-3; D gene: TRBD1; V gene: TRBV6-5; CDR3 DNA: TGTGCCAGCAGGAGGACAGGGGAGGGGAACACCATATATTTT; CDR3 protein: CASRRTGEGNTIYF
clone size: NA; J gene: TRBJ2-1; D gene: NA; V gene: TRBV3-1/TRBV3-2; CDR3 DNA: TGTGCCAGCACTGCGGATCCTGACCCCATAAGCTCCTACAATGAGCAGTTCTTC; CDR3 protein: CASTADPDPISSYNEQFF
clone size: NA; J gene: TRBJ1-5; D gene: NA; V gene: TRBV14; CDR3 DNA: TGTGCCAGCAGCCACAGGGGAAATCAGCCCCAGCATTTT; CDR3 protein: CASSHRGNQPQHF
clone size: NA; J gene: TRBJ2-7; D gene: TRBD2; V gene: TRBV3-1/TRBV3-2; CDR3 DNA: TGTGCCAGCAGCCAACGTTCGAGCGGGAGTACGTTCTACGAGCAGTACTTC; CDR3 protein: CASSQRSSGSTFYEQYF
clone size: few; J gene: TRBJ1-4; D gene: NA; V gene: TRBV12-5; CDR3 DNA: TGTGCTAGTGGTCCCTCCCCATGGACTCGAAGGGTCACAACTAATGAAAAACTGTTTTTT; CDR3 protein: CASGPSPWTRRVTTNEKLFF
clone size: NA; J gene: TRBJ2-1; D gene: NA; V gene: TRBV5-1; CDR3 DNA: TGCGCCAGCAGCGTCGGACAGGAGGGGGGCAATGAGCAGTTCTTC; CDR3 protein: CASSVGQEGGNEQFF
clone size: NA; J gene: TRBJ2-1; D gene: TRBD2; V gene: TRBV28; CDR3 DNA: TGTGCCAGCAGTTTCCGAGCGGGAGGGCCTAATGAGCAGTTCTTC; CDR3 protein: CASSFRAGGPNEQFF
clone size: NA; J gene: TRBJ2-3; D gene: NA; V gene: TRBV19; CDR3 DNA: TGTGCCAGTAGTAGGGGAAAACGAGCGGTCCCTAGCACAGATACGCAGTATTTT; CDR3 protein: CASSRGKRAVPSTDTQYF
clone size: NA; J gene: TRBJ2-3; D gene: TRBD2; V gene: TRBV5-5; CDR3 DNA: TGTGCCAGCAGCCCCCACCTAGCGGGAGCGACAGATACGCAGTATTTT; CDR3 protein: CASSPHLAGATDTQYF
clone size: few; J gene: TRBJ1-6; D gene: TRBD1; V gene: TRBV28; CDR3 DNA: TGTGCCAGCAGTCCAAACCGCCCTCTCGGACAGGGTCGAAGCTCCTATAATTCACCCCTCCACTTT; CDR3 protein: CASSPNRPLGQGRSSYNSPLHF
clone size: once; J gene: TRBJ1-2; D gene: TRBD1; V gene: TRBV19; CDR3 DNA: TGTGCCAGTAGTTCGGGACAGGACTATGGCTACACCTTC; CDR3 protein: CASSSGQDYGYTF
clone size: NA; J gene: TRBJ2-5; D gene: NA; V gene: TRBV28; CDR3 DNA: TGTGCCAGCAGCGCCTCCGCAGTACAAGAGACCCAGTACTTC; CDR3 protein: CASSASAVQETQYF
clone size: NA; J gene: TRBJ1-1; D gene: NA; V gene: TRBV2; CDR3 DNA: TGTGCCAGCAGGGCACCGGGAAGAGGGAACACTGAAGCTTTCTTT; CDR3 protein: CASRAPGRGNTEAFF
clone size: NA; J gene: TRBJ1-5; D gene: TRBD1; V gene: TRBV7-8; CDR3 DNA: TGTGCCAGCAGCTTAGGCCGGGACAGGGGTCATCAGCCCCAGCATTTT; CDR3 protein: CASSLGRDRGHQPQHF
clone size: NA; J gene: TRBJ1-6; D gene: NA; V gene: TRBV27; CDR3 DNA: TGTGCCAGCAGTGCAGAACAGCCTCATTCTCCCCTCCACTTT; CDR3 protein: CASSAEQPHSPLHF